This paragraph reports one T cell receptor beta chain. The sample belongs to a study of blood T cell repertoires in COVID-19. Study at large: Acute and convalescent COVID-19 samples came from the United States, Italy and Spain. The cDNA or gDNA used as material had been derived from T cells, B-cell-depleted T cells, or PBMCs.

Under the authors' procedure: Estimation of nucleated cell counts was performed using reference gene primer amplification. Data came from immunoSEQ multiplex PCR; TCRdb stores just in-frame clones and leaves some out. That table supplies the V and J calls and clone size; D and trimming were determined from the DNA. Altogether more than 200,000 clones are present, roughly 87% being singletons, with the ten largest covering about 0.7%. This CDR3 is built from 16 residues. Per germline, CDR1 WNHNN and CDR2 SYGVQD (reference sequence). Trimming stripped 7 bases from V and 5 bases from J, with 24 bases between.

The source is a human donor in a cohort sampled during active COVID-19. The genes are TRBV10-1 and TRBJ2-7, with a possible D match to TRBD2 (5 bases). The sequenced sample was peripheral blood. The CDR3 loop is CASTPPTEPGFDEQYF. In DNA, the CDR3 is TGCGCCAGCACCCCCCCCACAGAGCCGGGGTTTGACGAGCAGTACTTC.